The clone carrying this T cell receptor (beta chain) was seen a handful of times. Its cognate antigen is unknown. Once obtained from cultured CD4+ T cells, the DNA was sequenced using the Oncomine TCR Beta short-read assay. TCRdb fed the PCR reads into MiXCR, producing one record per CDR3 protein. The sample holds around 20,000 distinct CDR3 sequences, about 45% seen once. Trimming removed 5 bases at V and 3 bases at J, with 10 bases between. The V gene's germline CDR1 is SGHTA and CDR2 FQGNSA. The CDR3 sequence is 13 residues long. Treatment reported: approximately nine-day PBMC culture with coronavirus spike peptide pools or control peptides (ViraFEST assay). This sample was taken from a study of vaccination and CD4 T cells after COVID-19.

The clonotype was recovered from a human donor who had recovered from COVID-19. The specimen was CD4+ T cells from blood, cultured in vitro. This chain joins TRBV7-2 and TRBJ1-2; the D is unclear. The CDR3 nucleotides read TGTGCCAGCAGCCCAACGTTGGACTATGGCTACACCTTC. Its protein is CASSPTLDYGYTF.